These T cell receptor beta chains were read from a single sample in a study of shared clonotypes between healthy human individuals. Measured with immunoSEQ multiplex PCR; TCRdb has only the in-frame clones, and not every one. Found here are millions of clones, 93% of them singletons; the top ten hold about 0.41%. The sequenced material came from naive CD4+ T cells from PBMCs. The receptors were gathered from a man aged 18 to 30 in good health. Some clones in this sample may be carry-over from other donors' samples. The CDR3 runs from the conserved cysteine through the conserved F or W. Fields, in order: CDR3 DNA, CDR3 protein, V gene, J gene, D gene. D genes are given only for firm matches.

CDR3nt: TGCGCCAGCAGCTGGGACAGGGGGCTGTACAATGAGCAGTTCTTC
CDR3aa: CASSWDRGLYNEQFF
v_gene: TRBV5-1
j_gene: TRBJ2-1
d_gene: TRBD1

CDR3nt: TGTGCCAGCAGCCTCCGGGCGAACACCGGGGAGCTGTTTTTT
CDR3aa: CASSLRANTGELFF
v_gene: TRBV11-3
j_gene: TRBJ2-2
d_gene: .

CDR3nt: TGTGCCACCAGCAGAGCGAGAGCGAACACCGGGGAGCTGTTTTTT
CDR3aa: CATSRARANTGELFF
v_gene: TRBV15
j_gene: TRBJ2-2
d_gene: .

CDR3nt: TGTGCCAGCAGAGCAAACCAGGGAGGTGAGCAGTTCTTC
CDR3aa: CASRANQGGEQFF
v_gene: TRBV2
j_gene: TRBJ2-1
d_gene: .

CDR3nt: TGTGCCAGCAGGAAGGGACTAGTTCCCGGGGAGCTGTTTTTT
CDR3aa: CASRKGLVPGELFF
v_gene: TRBV6-1
j_gene: TRBJ2-2
d_gene: TRBD2

CDR3nt: TGCGCCAGCAGCCAAGATCTGGGAGGGGGGAATCAGCCCCAGCATTTT
CDR3aa: CASSQDLGGGNQPQHF
v_gene: TRBV4-3
j_gene: TRBJ1-5
d_gene: .

CDR3nt: TGTGCCAGCAGTATTAAGGGATTGAACACTGAAGCTTTCTTT
CDR3aa: CASSIKGLNTEAFF
v_gene: TRBV2
j_gene: TRBJ1-1
d_gene: .

CDR3nt: TGTGCCAGCAGACTAGCGGGAGAGGTCCGCAATGAGCAGTTCTTC
CDR3aa: CASRLAGEVRNEQFF
v_gene: TRBV6-1
j_gene: TRBJ2-1
d_gene: TRBD2

CDR3nt: TGTGCCAGCAGACCCGTTCGCGGGAGGGTGCTAGGGCAGTACTTC
CDR3aa: CASRPVRGRVLGQYF
v_gene: TRBV11-2
j_gene: TRBJ2-7
d_gene: TRBD2

CDR3nt: TGTGCCAGCAGTGTTAAGGGCCCCTACGAGCAGTACTTC
CDR3aa: CASSVKGPYEQYF
v_gene: TRBV6-1
j_gene: TRBJ2-7
d_gene: .

CDR3nt: TGTGCCAGCTCACCACAGGGGTTCGGTACAGATACGCAGTATTTT
CDR3aa: CASSPQGFGTDTQYF
v_gene: TRBV18
j_gene: TRBJ2-3
d_gene: .

CDR3nt: TGTGCCAGCAGCTTACGAGTTACCTCCTACAATGAGCAGTTCTTC
CDR3aa: CASSLRVTSYNEQFF
v_gene: TRBV6-5
j_gene: TRBJ2-1
d_gene: .

CDR3nt: TGTGCCAGCAGCTCCCCGGGACTAGCGGGAACAGATACGCAGTATTTT
CDR3aa: CASSSPGLAGTDTQYF
v_gene: TRBV5-4
j_gene: TRBJ2-3
d_gene: TRBD2

CDR3nt: TGTGCCAGCAGCTTAAATCGGCTGGGAGCCCCAGATACGCAGTATTTT
CDR3aa: CASSLNRLGAPDTQYF
v_gene: TRBV7-3
j_gene: TRBJ2-3
d_gene: .

CDR3nt: TGTGCCACCGTGGAGCGGGAGGGTAAGGGTACGCAGTATTTT
CDR3aa: CATVEREGKGTQYF
v_gene: TRBV2
j_gene: TRBJ2-3
d_gene: TRBD2

CDR3nt: TGTGCCAGCAGGGCGACGGCTTCTGAATACTATGGCTACACCTTC
CDR3aa: CASRATASEYYGYTF
v_gene: TRBV28
j_gene: TRBJ1-2
d_gene: .

CDR3nt: TGTGCCAGCAGTTACTCGCCGCGGGGAGGGGGATTTGAGCAGTTCTTC
CDR3aa: CASSYSPRGGGFEQFF
v_gene: TRBV6-6
j_gene: TRBJ2-1
d_gene: .

CDR3nt: TGTGCCAGCAGTTTAAGACTAGCAGGTCCCCGAGGTGGGAATGAGCAGTTCTTC
CDR3aa: CASSLRLAGPRGGNEQFF
v_gene: TRBV27
j_gene: TRBJ2-1
d_gene: TRBD2

CDR3nt: TGTGCCAGTACCCATGGCACAGGGAGAGCTGAAGCTTTCTTT
CDR3aa: CASTHGTGRAEAFF
v_gene: TRBV6-6
j_gene: TRBJ1-1
d_gene: .

CDR3nt: TGTGCCAGCCCCGGCGGGGATCTCGCCCTGGGTGGCTACACCTTC
CDR3aa: CASPGGDLALGGYTF
v_gene: TRBV7-9
j_gene: TRBJ1-2
d_gene: .

CDR3nt: TGTGCCAGTAGTATGGACAGGCCAGCCTACTATGGCTACACCTTC
CDR3aa: CASSMDRPAYYGYTF
v_gene: TRBV19
j_gene: TRBJ1-2
d_gene: TRBD1

CDR3nt: TGTGCCAGCAGTTATTTCCGGGACAGTCGCTATGGCTACACCTTC
CDR3aa: CASSYFRDSRYGYTF
v_gene: TRBV6-6
j_gene: TRBJ1-2
d_gene: TRBD1

CDR3nt: TGTGCCATCAGTGGACTAGCGGGAGGGGACAATGAGCAGTTCTTC
CDR3aa: CAISGLAGGDNEQFF
v_gene: TRBV10-3
j_gene: TRBJ2-1
d_gene: TRBD2

CDR3nt: TGTGCCAGTAGTATATCCAGGACAGGGGACCACAAGCGTAAGCCCCAGCATTTT
CDR3aa: CASSISRTGDHKRKPQHF
v_gene: TRBV19
j_gene: TRBJ1-5
d_gene: TRBD1